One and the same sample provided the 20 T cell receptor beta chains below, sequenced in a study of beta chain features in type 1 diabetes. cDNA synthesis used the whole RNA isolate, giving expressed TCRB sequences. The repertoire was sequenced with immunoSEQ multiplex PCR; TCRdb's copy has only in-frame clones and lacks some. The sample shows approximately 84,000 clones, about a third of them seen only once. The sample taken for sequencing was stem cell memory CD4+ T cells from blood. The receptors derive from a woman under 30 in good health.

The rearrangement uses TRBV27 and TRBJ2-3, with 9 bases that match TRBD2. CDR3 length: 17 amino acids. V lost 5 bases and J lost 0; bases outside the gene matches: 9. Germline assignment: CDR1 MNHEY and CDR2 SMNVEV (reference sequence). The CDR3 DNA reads TGTGCCAGCAGTCCCCAGGCTAGCGGGATCAGCACAGATACGCAGTATTTT. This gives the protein CASSPQASGISTDTQYF.

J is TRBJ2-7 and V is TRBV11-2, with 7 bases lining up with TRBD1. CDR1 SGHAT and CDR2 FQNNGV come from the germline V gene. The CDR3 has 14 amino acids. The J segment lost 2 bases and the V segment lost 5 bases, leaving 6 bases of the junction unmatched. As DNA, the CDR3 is TGTGCCAGCAGCCCTGGACAGGCGACCTACGAGCAGTACTTC. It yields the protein CASSPGQATYEQYF.

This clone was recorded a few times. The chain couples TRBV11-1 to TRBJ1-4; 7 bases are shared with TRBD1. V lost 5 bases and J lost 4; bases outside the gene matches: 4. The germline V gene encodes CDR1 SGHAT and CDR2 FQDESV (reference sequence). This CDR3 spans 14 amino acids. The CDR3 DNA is TGTGCCAGCAGCGTGGGACAGCTTAATGAAAAACTGTTTTTT. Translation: CASSVGQLNEKLFF.

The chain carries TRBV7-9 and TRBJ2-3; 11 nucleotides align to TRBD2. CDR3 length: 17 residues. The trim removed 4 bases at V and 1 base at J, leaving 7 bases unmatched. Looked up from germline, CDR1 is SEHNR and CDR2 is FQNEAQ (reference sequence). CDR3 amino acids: CASSSPISGGGTDTQYF. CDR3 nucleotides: TGTGCCAGCAGCTCACCAATTAGCGGGGGGGGCACAGATACGCAGTATTTT.

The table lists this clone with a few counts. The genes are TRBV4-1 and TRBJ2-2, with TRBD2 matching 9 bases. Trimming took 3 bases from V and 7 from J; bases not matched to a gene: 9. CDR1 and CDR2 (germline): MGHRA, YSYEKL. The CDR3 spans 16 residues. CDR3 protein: CASSHPRGGVDGELFF. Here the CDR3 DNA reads TGCGCCAGCAGCCACCCCCGCGGGGGGGTCGACGGGGAGCTGTTTTTT.

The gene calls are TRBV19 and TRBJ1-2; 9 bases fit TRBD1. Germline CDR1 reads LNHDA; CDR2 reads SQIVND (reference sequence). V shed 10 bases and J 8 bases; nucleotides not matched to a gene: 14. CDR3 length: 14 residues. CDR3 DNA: TGTGCCATATCCCGGGGACAGGGAGATGGAGGCTACACCTTC. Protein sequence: CAISRGQGDGGYTF.

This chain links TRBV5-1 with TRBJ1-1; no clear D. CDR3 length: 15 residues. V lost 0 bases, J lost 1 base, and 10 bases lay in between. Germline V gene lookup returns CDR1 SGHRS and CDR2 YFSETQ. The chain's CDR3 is CASSLDGRTNTEAFF. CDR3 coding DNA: TGCGCCAGCAGCTTGGACGGGAGGACGAACACTGAAGCTTTCTTT.

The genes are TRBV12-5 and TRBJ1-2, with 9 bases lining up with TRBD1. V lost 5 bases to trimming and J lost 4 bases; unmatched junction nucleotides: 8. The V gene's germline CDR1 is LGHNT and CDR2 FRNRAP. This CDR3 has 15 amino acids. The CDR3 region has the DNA TGTGCTAGTGGTCCACCCGGGACAGGGTCCTATGGCTACACCTTC. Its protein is CASGPPGTGSYGYTF. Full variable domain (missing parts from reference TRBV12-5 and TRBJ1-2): DARVTQTPRHKVTEMGQEVTMRCQPILGHNTVFWYRQTMMQGLELLAYFRNRAPLDDSGMPKDRFSAEMPDATLATLKIQPSEPRDSAVYFCASGPPGTGSYGYTFGSGTRLTVV.

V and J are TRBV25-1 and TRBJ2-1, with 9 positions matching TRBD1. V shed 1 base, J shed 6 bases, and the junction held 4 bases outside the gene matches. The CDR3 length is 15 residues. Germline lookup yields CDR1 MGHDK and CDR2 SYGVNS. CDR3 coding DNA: TGTGCCAGCAGTGAATCCAAGACAGGGGGCAATGAGCAGTTCTTC. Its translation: CASSESKTGGNEQFF.

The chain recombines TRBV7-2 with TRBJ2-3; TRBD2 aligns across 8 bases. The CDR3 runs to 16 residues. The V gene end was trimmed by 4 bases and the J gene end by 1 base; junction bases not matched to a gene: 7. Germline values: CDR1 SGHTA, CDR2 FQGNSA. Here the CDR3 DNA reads TGTGCCAGCAGCTCCCTGGGAGCGGGGGGCACAGATACGCAGTATTTT. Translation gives CASSSLGAGGTDTQYF. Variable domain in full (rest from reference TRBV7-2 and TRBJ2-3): GAGVSQSPSNKVTEKGKDVELRCDPISGHTALYWYRQSLGQGLEFLIYFQGNSAPDKSGLPSDRFSAERTGGSVSTLTIQRTQQEDSAVYLCASSSLGAGGTDTQYFGPGTRLTVL.

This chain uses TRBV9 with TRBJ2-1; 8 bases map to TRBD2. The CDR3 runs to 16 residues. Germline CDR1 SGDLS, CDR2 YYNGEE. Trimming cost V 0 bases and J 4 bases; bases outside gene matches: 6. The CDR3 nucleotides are TGTGCCAGCAGCGTAGCTGGCGCGGGGGGTTACAATGAGCAGTTCTTC. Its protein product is CASSVAGAGGYNEQFF.

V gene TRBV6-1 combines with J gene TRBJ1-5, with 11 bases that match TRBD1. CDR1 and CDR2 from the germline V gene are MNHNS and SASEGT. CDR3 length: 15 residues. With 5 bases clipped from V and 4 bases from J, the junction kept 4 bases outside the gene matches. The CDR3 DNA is TGTGCCAGCAGTCTGGACAGGGGGCCTAATCAGCCCCAGCATTTT. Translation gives CASSLDRGPNQPQHF.

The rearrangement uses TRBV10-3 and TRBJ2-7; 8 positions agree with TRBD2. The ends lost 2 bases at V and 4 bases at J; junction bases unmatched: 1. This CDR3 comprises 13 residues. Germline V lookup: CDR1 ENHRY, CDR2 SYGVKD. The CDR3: CAISEGLAYEQYF. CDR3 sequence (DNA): TGTGCCATCAGTGAGGGACTAGCATACGAGCAGTACTTC.

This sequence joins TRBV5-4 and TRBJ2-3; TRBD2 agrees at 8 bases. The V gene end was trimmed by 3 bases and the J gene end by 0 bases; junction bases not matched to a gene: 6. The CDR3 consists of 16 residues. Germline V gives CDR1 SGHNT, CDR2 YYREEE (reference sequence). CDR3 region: CASSWAASGSTDTQYF. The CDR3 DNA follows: TGTGCCAGCAGCTGGGCGGCTAGCGGGAGCACAGATACGCAGTATTTT.

The CDR3, as DNA: TGTGCCGCTGCAGGGACTAGCGGGGGCGGGGAGCTGTTTTTT. Its protein is CAAAGTSGGGELFF. The V and J genes are TRBV30 and TRBJ2-2, with 14 bases fitting TRBD2. The CDR3 is 14 residues long. Germline values: CDR1 GTSNPN, CDR2 SVGIG (reference sequence). The V segment lost 8 bases and the J segment 7 bases; nucleotides outside the gene matches: 6. The full variable domain, rest sourced from reference TRBV30 and TRBJ2-2, is SQTIHQWPATLVQPVGSPLSLECTVEGTSNPNLYWYRQAAGRGLQLLFYSVGIGQISSEVPQNLSASRPQDRQFILSSKKLLLSDSGFYLCAAAGTSGGGELFFGEGSRLTVL.

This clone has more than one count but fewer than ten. CDR3 coding DNA: TGTGCCAGCAGTCTAGGACAGGGGCAAAAGGGTACCTTC. It is translated as CASSLGQGQKGTF. The chain links TRBV28 to TRBJ1-2; 9 nucleotides line up with TRBD1. The CDR3 consists of 13 residues. The V gene end was trimmed by 5 bases and the J gene end by 14 bases; junction bases not matched to a gene: 12. The V gene's germline CDR1 is MDHEN and CDR2 SYDVKM.

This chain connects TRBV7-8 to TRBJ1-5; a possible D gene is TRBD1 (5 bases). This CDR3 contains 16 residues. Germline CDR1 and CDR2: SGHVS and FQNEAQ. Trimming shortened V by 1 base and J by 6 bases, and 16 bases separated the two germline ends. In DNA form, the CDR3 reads TGTGCCAGCAGCTTAGTTGGCGGCCAAAGGGGTCAGCCCCAGCATTTT. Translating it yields CASSLVGGQRGQPQHF. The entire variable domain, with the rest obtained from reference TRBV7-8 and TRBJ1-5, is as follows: GAGVSQSPRYKVAKRGQDVALRCDPISGHVSLFWYQQALGQGPEFLTYFQNEAQLDKSGLPSDRFFAERPEGSVSTLKIQRTQQEDSAVYLCASSLVGGQRGQPQHFGDGTRLSIL.

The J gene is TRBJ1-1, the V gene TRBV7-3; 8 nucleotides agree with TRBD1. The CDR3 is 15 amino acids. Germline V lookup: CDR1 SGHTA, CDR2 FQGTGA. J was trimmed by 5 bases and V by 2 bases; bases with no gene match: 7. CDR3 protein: CASSLQGASRTEAFF. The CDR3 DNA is TGTGCCAGCAGCTTACAGGGGGCCTCTAGGACTGAAGCTTTCTTT.

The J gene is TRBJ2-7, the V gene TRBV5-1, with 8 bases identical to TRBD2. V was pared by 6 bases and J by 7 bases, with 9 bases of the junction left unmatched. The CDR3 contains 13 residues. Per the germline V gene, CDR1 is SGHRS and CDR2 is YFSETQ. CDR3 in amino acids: CASNDGRAEEQYF. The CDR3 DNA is TGCGCCAGCAACGACGGGAGGGCCGAGGAGCAGTACTTC.

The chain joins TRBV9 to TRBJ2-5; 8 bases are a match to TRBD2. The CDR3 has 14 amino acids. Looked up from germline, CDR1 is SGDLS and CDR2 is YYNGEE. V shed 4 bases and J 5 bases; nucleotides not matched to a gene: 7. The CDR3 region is CASSPGLAPETQYF. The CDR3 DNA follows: TGTGCCAGCAGCCCAGGACTAGCACCGGAGACCCAGTACTTC.